The clone carrying this T cell receptor (beta chain) appeared many times. Trimming removed 8 bases from V and 5 bases from J; junction bases left unmatched: 15. The CDR3 extends over 16 amino acids. The germline V gene has CDR1 MNHNS and CDR2 SASEGT. Participants, patients aged 18 to 65, had newly diagnosed hyperthyroidism with a duration under 2 months. This sample stems from a study of T cells in Graves' hyperthyroidism and ophthalmopathy. Amplification of TCR beta CDR3 regions used RNA as the template. The HTBI primer set served for first-round RT-PCR of the TCR CDR3. TCRdb called the multiplex PCR reads again in MiXCR, with one record for every CDR3 protein. The repertoire consists of fewer than 750,000 distinct CDR3 sequences, with around 46% occurring once and the leading ten covering around 7.7%.

The chain has TRBV6-1 and TRBJ1-5, with 7 bases that match TRBD1. The source of this sequence is a woman between 18 and 29 years old with Graves' hyperthyroidism. The material sequenced was peripheral blood or thyroid tissue (not recorded which). CDR3 coding DNA: TGTGCCAGCGGCTTCGGGAGGGGGCGGTTTGATCAGCCCCAGCATTTT. Protein: CASGFGRGRFDQPQHF.